This T cell receptor beta chain was documented in a study of Ad26.COV2.S vaccination and SARS-CoV-2 variants. Study overall: Administration of Ad26.COV2.S was intramuscular, either once or twice 56 days apart.

The CDR3 consists of 17 residues. The germline V and J ends were trimmed by 3 bases and 4 bases, with 18 bases remaining between them. Germline CDR1 reads MGHDK; CDR2 reads SYGVNS. As to this clone: What it binds is not known.

The study's findings and limits: Substantial post-vaccination breadth of spike-specific CD8+ and CD4+ T cell responses was reported.

Treatment indicated: some 19 received Ad26.COV2.S at low or high dose, single or two shots; 5 received placebo; per-sample allocation not given. Sampling took place 63 days after the first vaccine or placebo injection. Sequenced by immunoSEQ multiplex PCR; TCRdb stores in-frame clones only, minus some. Of approximately 410,000 clones listed, around 92% are singletons. This clonotype was obtained from a person between 18 and 65 years old who received the Ad26.COV2.S COVID-19 vaccine or a placebo. The input for sequencing was peripheral blood, taken in a trial of Ad26.COV2.S vaccine versus placebo. The chain uses TRBV25-1 and TRBJ1-4, with D possibly being TRBD1 (5 bases). The CDR3 reads CASSDEPDKAFNEKLFF. The CDR3 bases are TGTGCCAGCAGTGATGAGCCGGACAAAGCCTTTAATGAAAAACTGTTTTTT.